This T cell receptor beta chain came from a study of control samples from healthy donors and cancer patients. Produced via immunoSEQ multiplex PCR; TCRdb's table is partial and in-frame only. In the table there are roughly 100,000 clones, approximately 92% of which are singletons. Trimming shortened V by 5 bases and J by 8 bases, and 18 bases separated the two germline ends. From germline, CDR1 is MGHDK and CDR2 SYGVNS. CDR3 length equals 14 residues. Specimen: blood. V and J are TRBV25-1 and TRBJ1-2, with TRBD1 as a possible D gene (6 bases). The TCR was taken from a human donor in good health. The donor label of this sample is uncertain. The CDR3 nucleotides are TGTGCCAGCAGTATAGGTGGGGGCTTCTTGGGCTACACCTTC. Protein: CASSIGGGFLGYTF.